This T cell receptor beta chain was captured by sequencing in a study of monozygotic twins with inflammatory bowel disease. Study-level points and caveats: Especially with disease activity, IBD patients shared fewer clonotypes with others than healthy twins did. Subtypes among T cells remained indistinguishable.

Samples each yielded cDNA through eight separate reactions. Reanalyzing the 5' RACE reads, TCRdb keeps one entry per CDR3 protein, without DNA. The sample totals under 350,000 distinct CDR3 sequences. As for this clonotype: What it binds is not known.

CDR1 KGHDR and CDR2 SFDVKD come from the germline V gene. The CDR3 spans 11 residues. V gene TRBV24-1 combines with J gene TRBJ2-3. This TCR was sampled from a human donor with ulcerative colitis or Crohn's disease, or a healthy co-twin of an affected twin (not recorded which). What was sequenced was blood. Here the CDR3 reads CATSGGGAQYF.